A selection of T cell receptor beta chains follows, all from one sample in a study of shared clonotypes between healthy human individuals. Repertoires were generated with immunoSEQ multiplex PCR, while TCRdb's copy carries only in-frame clones and drops some. The profile shows millions of clones, approximately 94% of them singletons. Sequencing used naive CD8+ T cells sorted from blood. Source of these receptors: a man aged 18 to 30 in good health. CDR3s include the opening cysteine and the closing phenylalanine or tryptophan. The D gene is left open where the match is weak. Size is omitted from some rows. Given values are once, few, many or a class for expanded clones.

d_call,v_call,clone_size,j_call,cdr3_aa
.,TRBV4-1,.,TRBJ2-3,CASSQKPDTDTQYF
TRBD2,TRBV27,.,TRBJ2-1,CASSSPGLAALGQFF
TRBD2,TRBV6-5,.,TRBJ2-1,CASSLGVAGIDEQFF
TRBD1,TRBV4-1,.,TRBJ2-7,CASSQDRRTGAYEQYF
.,TRBV5-6,.,TRBJ1-4,CASSSSSNEKLFF
.,TRBV7-9,.,TRBJ1-1,CASSLSDGGAASTEAFF
TRBD1,TRBV6-6,.,TRBJ2-7,CASRRVDRGGWEQYF
.,TRBV30,few,TRBJ2-7,CAWSVLGYEQYF
TRBD2,TRBV4-3,.,TRBJ2-7,CASSQGSGTSYEQYF
.,TRBV30,.,TRBJ1-3,CAWSLDSGNTIYF
.,TRBV7-7,.,TRBJ2-7,CASSENLGYEQYF
.,TRBV11-2,.,TRBJ2-5,CASHSGSTPKTQYF
.,TRBV5-6,.,TRBJ2-5,CASSLENSEETQYF
.,TRBV7-9,.,TRBJ2-4,CASSAERAKNIQYF
.,TRBV27,once,TRBJ2-7,CASSLRWGAPHEQYF
TRBD2,TRBV10-1,.,TRBJ2-7,CASSEPGEPGLGPYEQYF
.,TRBV9,few,TRBJ1-5,CASSVGGQGPQHF
TRBD1,TRBV6-1,.,TRBJ1-5,CASSEMGQDQPQHF
TRBD2,TRBV11-2,.,TRBJ2-7,CASSSTEGLAGVLGEQYF
TRBD2,TRBV10-3,.,TRBJ2-7,CAISLAASYEQYF
.,TRBV4-1,.,TRBJ1-1,CASSLRGNMNTEAFF
.,TRBV27,.,TRBJ2-7,CASSPWTGEQYF
TRBD2,TRBV27,.,TRBJ2-7,CASSLWAGGTTYEQYF
TRBD1,TRBV18,.,TRBJ1-1,CASSLGTGNTEAFF
TRBD1,TRBV7-9,.,TRBJ1-4,CASSLYAGGILEKLFF
TRBD1,TRBV7-6,.,TRBJ1-2,CASSSEVAGGGGYTF
.,TRBV28,few,TRBJ1-2,CASSLGTGLYYGYTF
.,TRBV5-6,once,TRBJ2-7,CASSLWGFYEQYF
.,TRBV13,.,TRBJ2-7,CASSLYGLSSYEQYF
.,TRBV5-6,once,TRBJ2-7,CASSPGQSDEQYF
TRBD1,TRBV6-5,.,TRBJ1-6,CASSFGSQGASSPLHF
TRBD2,TRBV30,.,TRBJ2-1,CAWSGGLGYNEQFF
.,TRBV5-4,.,TRBJ1-1,CASSLGPWGGTEAFF
TRBD1,TRBV7-8,.,TRBJ2-1,CASSPQGGSYNEQFF
.,TRBV4-1,.,TRBJ2-5,CASSQEDTGLETQYF
.,TRBV9,.,TRBJ2-7,CASSGGSSSLYEQYF
.,TRBV27,.,TRBJ1-2,CASSLYPPDSTDYGYTF
.,TRBV21-1,once,TRBJ2-1,CASSGTGMNEQFF
.,TRBV5-4,.,TRBJ2-3,CASSWRGREDTQYF
.,TRBV7-2,.,TRBJ2-7,CASSDNTYEQYF
TRBD2,TRBV9,.,TRBJ2-2,CASSVGLAGEELFF
.,TRBV6-6,.,TRBJ1-2,CASSYSAEMGYTF
.,TRBV30,.,TRBJ1-1,CAWSEAEAFF
TRBD2,TRBV27,.,TRBJ2-7,CASRTGTSRTYEQYF
.,TRBV14,.,TRBJ2-7,CASSQDPRGYEQYF
.,TRBV30,once,TRBJ1-1,CAWSMGGNTEAFF
TRBD1,TRBV30,.,TRBJ2-7,CAWSVPYERTGGFEQYF
TRBD1,TRBV30,many,TRBJ1-4,CAWSRGPDNEKLFF
.,TRBV19,.,TRBJ1-2,CASSPSGTNYGYTF
.,TRBV7-9,.,TRBJ2-2,CASSSGSANTGELFF
.,TRBV2,.,TRBJ2-1,CASSVEHYNEQFF
TRBD1,TRBV29-1,.,TRBJ2-6,CSVEDWDRGSGANVLTF
.,TRBV5-6,.,TRBJ1-1,CASSLRYAEAFF
TRBD2,TRBV7-9,once,TRBJ2-4,CASGSSGLAGGGIQYF
.,TRBV30,.,TRBJ2-3,CAWSLGTWGLTDTQYF
TRBD1,TRBV7-9,.,TRBJ1-5,CASSLWGGQEEQPQHF